A selection of T cell receptor beta chains follows, all from one sample in a study of patients and donors after allogeneic stem cell transplantation. TCRdb passed the RT-PCR reads through MiXCR, listing each CDR3 protein once. This sample yields some 87,000 distinct CDR3 sequences, of which around 48% are seen a single time; 60% to 65% belongs to the top ten. Sequences were obtained from blood, either unsorted or a sorted T cell fraction (not recorded which). These receptor sequences come from a human donor who was either an allogeneic HSCT recipient or a stem cell or donor lymphocyte infusion donor (not recorded which). It is not recorded whose cells these are; they may come from a transplant donor. CDR3s include the opening cysteine and the closing phenylalanine or tryptophan. A D gene is named only where the DNA matches it firmly. Size tells how often a clone was seen (once, few, many) or the class of an expanded clone, and some rows leave it out.

clone_size: few; v_call: TRBV11-1; d_call: -; j_call: TRBJ1-2; cdr3_aa: CASSLLADSNYGYTF; cdr3_nt: TGTGCCAGCAGCTTACTGGCAGATTCTAACTATGGCTACACCTTC
clone_size: few; v_call: TRBV6-5; d_call: -; j_call: TRBJ1-1; cdr3_aa: CASSYFSRADTEAFF; cdr3_nt: TGTGCCAGCAGTTACTTTTCCCGGGCAGACACTGAAGCTTTCTTT
clone_size: -; v_call: TRBV29-1; d_call: -; j_call: TRBJ1-1; cdr3_aa: CSARWSAEAFF; cdr3_nt: TGCAGCGCCCGTTGGAGCGCTGAAGCTTTCTTT
clone_size: -; v_call: TRBV12-3/TRBV12-4; d_call: -; j_call: TRBJ1-4; cdr3_aa: CASRNRVGEKLFF; cdr3_nt: TGTGCCAGCAGAAACAGGGTGGGGGAAAAACTGTTTTTT
clone_size: -; v_call: TRBV6-5; d_call: -; j_call: TRBJ1-1; cdr3_aa: CASSYSYRELFAFF; cdr3_nt: TGTGCCAGCAGTTATTCTTACAGGGAATTGTTTGCTTTCTTT
clone_size: -; v_call: TRBV10-3; d_call: TRBD1; j_call: TRBJ1-1; cdr3_aa: CAIRQGYDTEAFF; cdr3_nt: TGTGCCATCAGACAGGGGTACGACACTGAAGCTTTCTTT
clone_size: medium-sized; v_call: TRBV6-1; d_call: -; j_call: TRBJ1-2; cdr3_aa: CASSEVGQNYGYTF; cdr3_nt: TGTGCCAGCAGTGAAGTAGGACAGAACTATGGCTACACCTTC
clone_size: -; v_call: TRBV20-1; d_call: -; j_call: TRBJ2-3; cdr3_aa: CSAPPAVRTDTQYF; cdr3_nt: TGCAGTGCTCCTCCAGCGGTTCGGACAGATACGCAGTATTTT
clone_size: -; v_call: TRBV20-1; d_call: -; j_call: TRBJ2-1; cdr3_aa: CSARGLRLAPNEQFF; cdr3_nt: TGCAGTGCTAGAGGTTTGCGCCTGGCCCCGAATGAGCAGTTCTTC
clone_size: -; v_call: TRBV12-3/TRBV12-4; d_call: TRBD1; j_call: TRBJ1-2; cdr3_aa: CASSATGHAYTF; cdr3_nt: TGTGCCAGCAGTGCGACAGGGCATGCCTACACCTTC
clone_size: few; v_call: TRBV5-1; d_call: -; j_call: TRBJ1-5; cdr3_aa: CASSLGPSGNQPQHF; cdr3_nt: TGCGCCAGCAGCTTGGGCCCCTCGGGCAATCAGCCCCAGCATTTT
clone_size: -; v_call: TRBV20-1; d_call: -; j_call: TRBJ1-2; cdr3_aa: CSATGSPDYGYTF; cdr3_nt: TGCAGTGCAACCGGGTCCCCTGACTATGGCTACACCTTC
clone_size: few; v_call: TRBV11-2; d_call: -; j_call: TRBJ1-1; cdr3_aa: CASRHGFAWMGSLNTEAFF; cdr3_nt: TGTGCCAGCAGGCACGGATTCGCTTGGATGGGGTCCTTGAACACTGAAGCTTTCTTT
clone_size: -; v_call: TRBV19; d_call: -; j_call: TRBJ1-5; cdr3_aa: CASSIDPGGLQPQHF; cdr3_nt: TGTGCCAGTAGTATAGATCCCGGGGGCCTTCAGCCCCAGCATTTT
clone_size: many; v_call: TRBV11-2; d_call: -; j_call: TRBJ2-7; cdr3_aa: CASRWGFTSSYEQYF; cdr3_nt: TGTGCCAGCCGTTGGGGCTTTACTAGTTCCTACGAGCAGTACTTC
clone_size: -; v_call: TRBV4-3; d_call: -; j_call: TRBJ1-3; cdr3_aa: CASSPPSRNTIYF; cdr3_nt: TGCGCCAGCAGCCCGCCAAGTCGAAACACCATATATTTT
clone_size: -; v_call: TRBV9; d_call: -; j_call: TRBJ1-5; cdr3_aa: CASSEGHASNQPQHF; cdr3_nt: TGTGCCAGCAGCGAGGGACACGCATCAAATCAGCCCCAGCATTTT
clone_size: -; v_call: TRBV12-3/TRBV12-4; d_call: TRBD1; j_call: TRBJ2-7; cdr3_aa: CASSLWTGAREQYF; cdr3_nt: TGTGCCAGCAGTTTATGGACAGGGGCGCGCGAGCAGTACTTC
clone_size: -; v_call: TRBV5-6; d_call: -; j_call: TRBJ2-3; cdr3_aa: CASSRPGSTDTQYF; cdr3_nt: TGTGCCAGCAGCCGACCGGGGAGCACAGATACGCAGTATTTT
clone_size: -; v_call: TRBV28; d_call: -; j_call: TRBJ2-3; cdr3_aa: CASSLRRGMGTQYF; cdr3_nt: TGTGCCAGCAGTTTACGGAGGGGGATGGGTACGCAGTATTTT
clone_size: few; v_call: TRBV6-4; d_call: TRBD1; j_call: TRBJ1-5; cdr3_aa: CASSPDRNNQPQHF; cdr3_nt: TGTGCCAGCAGTCCGGACAGGAACAATCAGCCCCAGCATTTT
clone_size: -; v_call: TRBV20-1; d_call: -; j_call: TRBJ1-5; cdr3_aa: CSARDPNQPQHF; cdr3_nt: TGCAGTGCTAGAGATCCCAATCAGCCCCAGCATTTT
clone_size: -; v_call: TRBV20-1; d_call: -; j_call: TRBJ1-1; cdr3_aa: CSASRDNAGAFF; cdr3_nt: TGCAGTGCTAGCCGGGACAATGCCGGTGCTTTCTTT
clone_size: -; v_call: TRBV11-1; d_call: TRBD1; j_call: TRBJ2-3; cdr3_aa: CASSPPGQGLHTQYF; cdr3_nt: TGTGCCAGCAGCCCGCCGGGACAGGGTCTTCATACGCAGTATTTT
clone_size: once; v_call: TRBV20-1; d_call: -; j_call: TRBJ2-7; cdr3_aa: CSVLGRSYEQYF; cdr3_nt: TGCAGTGTTCTGGGGAGAAGTTACGAGCAGTACTTC
clone_size: -; v_call: TRBV20-1; d_call: TRBD1; j_call: TRBJ1-5; cdr3_aa: CSATRDSKNQPQHF; cdr3_nt: TGCAGTGCTACCCGGGACAGCAAAAATCAGCCCCAGCATTTT
clone_size: few; v_call: TRBV7-9; d_call: -; j_call: TRBJ1-5; cdr3_aa: CASSLGEDSNQPQHF; cdr3_nt: TGTGCCAGCAGCTTAGGAGAAGATAGCAATCAGCCCCAGCATTTT
clone_size: -; v_call: TRBV20-1; d_call: TRBD1; j_call: TRBJ1-2; cdr3_aa: CSARRDRGNYGYTF; cdr3_nt: TGCAGTGCTAGGCGGGACAGGGGTAACTATGGCTACACCTTC
clone_size: -; v_call: TRBV7-9; d_call: -; j_call: TRBJ1-1; cdr3_aa: CASSPSLGDTEAFF; cdr3_nt: TGTGCCAGCAGCCCGAGTTTGGGGGACACTGAAGCTTTCTTT
clone_size: -; v_call: TRBV12-3/TRBV12-4; d_call: -; j_call: TRBJ1-1; cdr3_aa: CASSEQGSNTEAFF; cdr3_nt: TGTGCCAGCAGCGAACAGGGAAGCAACACTGAAGCTTTCTTT
clone_size: few; v_call: TRBV10-3; d_call: TRBD1; j_call: TRBJ1-5; cdr3_aa: CAISTRQGYQPQHF; cdr3_nt: TGTGCCATCAGCACTAGACAGGGGTATCAGCCCCAGCATTTT
clone_size: few; v_call: TRBV12-3/TRBV12-4; d_call: -; j_call: TRBJ1-1; cdr3_aa: CASSLRSRDTEAFF; cdr3_nt: TGTGCCAGCAGTTTGCGTTCTCGTGATACTGAAGCTTTCTTT
clone_size: few; v_call: TRBV5-6; d_call: -; j_call: TRBJ1-3; cdr3_aa: CASSLEGTSGNTIYF; cdr3_nt: TGTGCCAGCAGCTTGGAAGGGACGTCTGGAAACACCATATATTTT
clone_size: -; v_call: TRBV5-5; d_call: TRBD1; j_call: TRBJ1-1; cdr3_aa: CASRTTGDREAFF; cdr3_nt: TGTGCCAGCAGAACGACAGGGGACCGCGAAGCTTTCTTT
clone_size: -; v_call: TRBV6-5; d_call: TRBD2; j_call: TRBJ2-3; cdr3_aa: CASRKTSGRPRTDTQYF; cdr3_nt: TGTGCCAGCAGGAAGACTAGCGGGAGGCCCCGCACAGATACGCAGTATTTT
clone_size: -; v_call: TRBV20-1; d_call: TRBD1; j_call: TRBJ1-4; cdr3_aa: CSARDPQGAEVEKLFF; cdr3_nt: TGCAGTGCTAGAGATCCCCAGGGGGCCGAAGTTGAAAAACTGTTTTTT
clone_size: -; v_call: TRBV20-1; d_call: TRBD1; j_call: TRBJ1-5; cdr3_aa: CSARDPTGFQQPQHF; cdr3_nt: TGCAGTGCTAGAGACCCGACAGGGTTCCAACAGCCCCAGCATTTT
clone_size: once; v_call: TRBV7-9; d_call: -; j_call: TRBJ1-5; cdr3_aa: CASSSSRDTYSNQPQHF; cdr3_nt: TGTGCCAGCAGCTCCAGCCGGGACACTTATAGCAATCAGCCCCAGCATTTT
clone_size: many; v_call: TRBV6-6; d_call: -; j_call: TRBJ2-7; cdr3_aa: CASSGGWHEQYF; cdr3_nt: TGTGCCAGCAGTGGGGGGTGGCACGAGCAGTACTTC
clone_size: -; v_call: TRBV4-2; d_call: -; j_call: TRBJ1-2; cdr3_aa: CASSQGVTILDGYTF; cdr3_nt: TGTGCCAGCAGCCAAGGGGTCACGATTTTAGATGGCTACACCTTC
clone_size: once; v_call: TRBV12-3/TRBV12-4; d_call: -; j_call: TRBJ2-2; cdr3_aa: CASSSSYTGELFF; cdr3_nt: TGTGCCAGCAGTTCTAGCTACACCGGGGAGCTGTTTTTT
clone_size: -; v_call: TRBV29-1; d_call: -; j_call: TRBJ2-4; cdr3_aa: CSVEDLRVENIQYF; cdr3_nt: TGCAGCGTTGAAGATCTTCGGGTGGAGAACATTCAGTACTTC
clone_size: few; v_call: TRBV7-2; d_call: -; j_call: TRBJ1-2; cdr3_aa: CASSLLTQNYGYTF; cdr3_nt: TGTGCCAGCAGCTTACTTACACAAAACTATGGCTACACCTTC
clone_size: -; v_call: TRBV20-1; d_call: TRBD2; j_call: TRBJ2-1; cdr3_aa: CSARALAGVGYEQFF; cdr3_nt: TGCAGTGCTAGAGCCCTAGCGGGAGTAGGCTATGAGCAGTTCTTC
clone_size: once; v_call: TRBV12-3/TRBV12-4; d_call: TRBD1; j_call: TRBJ1-3; cdr3_aa: CASSLEDRAYTIYF; cdr3_nt: TGTGCCAGCAGCCTGGAGGACAGGGCGTACACCATATATTTT